This T cell receptor beta chain is drawn from a study of blood T cell repertoires in COVID-19. Overall study context: Sites across the United States, Italy and Spain contributed samples from acute and convalescent COVID-19.

Under the authors' procedure: Reference gene primer amplification gave nucleated cell count estimates. The assay was immunoSEQ multiplex PCR, and TCRdb's table has in-frame clones only and misses some. V and J calls and clone size are copied from that table; D and trimming were computed from the DNA. The sample yields over 85,000 clones, around 87% seen once. The CDR3 has 16 residues. The V and J ends lost 6 bases and 0 bases, in that order; junction bases with no gene match: 9. The V gene's germline CDR1 is SGHTS and CDR2 YDEGEE. This clone has more than one count but fewer than ten. The chain recombines TRBV5-8 with TRBJ1-5, with 7 bases lining up with TRBD1. The sequenced sample consisted of peripheral blood. The TCR sequence derives from a woman between 50 and 59 years old with COVID-19, enrolled during active disease. This CDR3 reads CASTVSGGYSNQPQHF. CDR3 in DNA: TGTGCCAGCACCGTGTCAGGGGGATATAGCAATCAGCCCCAGCATTTT.